The next 26 T cell receptor beta chains were all read from a single sample in a study of blood T cell repertoires in COVID-19. Produced via immunoSEQ multiplex PCR; TCRdb's table is partial and in-frame only. The data contain roughly 220,000 clones, about 86% of them singletons. Sequenced: PBMCs or T cells enriched from blood (not recorded which). These receptors all stem from a woman in her forties or fifties with acute COVID-19.

V usage is TRBV4-1 and J usage is TRBJ2-1, with D tentatively TRBD2 (5 bases). The germline V and J ends were trimmed by 4 bases and 3 bases, with 10 bases remaining between them. Per germline, CDR1 MGHRA and CDR2 YSYEKL. The CDR3 is 14 amino acids. DNA of the CDR3: TGCGCCAGCAGCCCCCCGGGGATCTACAATGAGCAGTTCTTC. This translates into CASSPPGIYNEQFF.

The V and J genes are TRBV20-1 and TRBJ1-2, with D perhaps TRBD1 (6 bases). Trimming stripped 6 bases from V and 3 bases from J, with 8 bases between. The germline V gene has CDR1 DFQATT and CDR2 SNEGSKA (reference sequence). The CDR3 is 11 amino acids. CDR3 in DNA: TGCAGTGCCCGGACAGACTATGGCTACACCTTC. As protein: CSARTDYGYTF.

The V gene is TRBV5-1, the J gene TRBJ2-5; a possible D gene is TRBD2 (6 bases). The V gene's germline CDR1 is SGHRS and CDR2 YFSETQ. The ends were cut back, 2 bases at V and 4 bases at J, with 12 bases in the middle. This CDR3 contains 14 residues. The CDR3 DNA follows: TGCGCCAGCAGCTTCGGGGGAGCGGGAGAGACCCAGTACTTC. Amino acids: CASSFGGAGETQYF.

The CDR3 DNA reads as TGTGCCAGCAGGTCGACAGGGAGCAATGAGCAGTTCTTC. It specifies CASRSTGSNEQFF. The chain is built from TRBV27 and TRBJ2-1; 7 nucleotides line up with TRBD1. There are 13 residues in the CDR3. CDR1 MNHEY and CDR2 SMNVEV come from the germline V gene (reference sequence). V shed 6 bases, J shed 6 bases, and the junction held 5 bases outside the gene matches.

This sequence joins TRBV27 and TRBJ2-7; 7 positions agree with TRBD2. Germline loops: CDR1 MNHEY, CDR2 SMNVEV (reference sequence). There are 16 residues in the CDR3. With V trimmed by 2 bases and J by 3 bases, 10 bases remained unmatched. The DNA of the CDR3 is TGTGCCAGCAGTTTACACCCCCCTAGCGGTTACTACGAGCAGTACTTC. Translated, it gives CASSLHPPSGYYEQYF.

The chain has TRBV10-3 and TRBJ2-7; D gene unclear. The V gene's germline CDR1 is ENHRY and CDR2 SYGVKD. Trimming removed 8 bases at V and 0 bases at J, with 5 bases between. The CDR3 loop spans 11 amino acids. The CDR3 nucleotides are TGTGCCATCGCGAGCTCCTACGAGCAGTACTTC. Its translation: CAIASSYEQYF.

J is TRBJ1-5 and V is TRBV6-2 or TRBV6-3, with TRBD1 as a possible D gene (5 bases). The CDR3 runs 16 residues. Trimming removed 6 bases from V and 4 bases from J, with 19 bases in between. Germline CDR1 MNHEY, CDR2 SVGEGT. CDR3 sequence reads: CASSLRPGLLNQPQHF. The CDR3 bases are TGTGCCAGCAGCCTTCGACCGGGACTCCTTAATCAGCCCCAGCATTTT.

This chain links TRBV6-5 with TRBJ2-7; TRBD1 aligns across 7 bases. Germline V gives CDR1 MNHEY, CDR2 SVGAGI. The CDR3 consists of 15 residues. Unmatched junction bases numbered 4, after V lost 2 bases and J lost 0 bases. The CDR3 spells CASSYAGTVSYEQYF. In DNA, the CDR3 is TGTGCCAGCAGTTACGCCGGGACAGTCTCCTACGAGCAGTACTTC.

This clone was seen a single time. This chain uses TRBV30 with TRBJ1-2; 8 bases are shared with TRBD1. Germline CDR1 GTSNPN, CDR2 SVGIG (reference sequence). The CDR3 consists of 14 residues. Losses at the gene ends were 3 bases for V and 8 bases for J; bases not matched to a gene: 11. In nucleotides, the CDR3 is TGTGCCTGGAGGCCCGGTCAGGGGGCGGAGGGCTACACCTTC. This codes for CAWRPGQGAEGYTF.

This clone was detected a few times. V gene TRBV19 combines with J gene TRBJ1-4; D is perhaps TRBD1 (6 bases). The CDR3 contains 16 residues. Germline V gene sequence: CDR1 LNHDA, CDR2 SQIVND (reference sequence). The V end lost 4 bases, the J end lost 0 bases, and 12 bases lay between the germline ends. The CDR3 spells CASSKGQTATNEKLFF. DNA for the CDR3: TGTGCCAGTAGTAAAGGACAGACTGCAACTAATGAAAAACTGTTTTTT.

The chain has TRBV3-1 (or the pseudogene TRBV3-2) and TRBJ2-2; 11 positions match TRBD2. The length of the CDR3 is 17 residues. Germline assignment: CDR1 LGHDT and CDR2 YNNKEL (reference sequence). V lost 4 bases to trimming and J lost 5 bases; unmatched junction nucleotides: 9. DNA of the CDR3: TGTGCCAGCAGCCGAGTGCTGACTAGCGGGGATACCGGGGAGCTGTTTTTT. Translating it yields CASSRVLTSGDTGELFF.

This clone was detected only a few times. The chain carries TRBV24-1 and TRBJ2-1; no firm D call. V lost 5 bases, J lost 6 bases, and 13 bases lay in between. Germline lookup yields CDR1 KGHDR and CDR2 SFDVKD. The CDR3 has 14 amino acids. In DNA, the CDR3 is TGTGCCACCAGTGTTGCGGCGCTGGGCAATGAGCAGTTCTTC. Translation: CATSVAALGNEQFF.

This sequence joins TRBV7-2 and TRBJ1-5; TRBD1 matches at 7 bases. J gave up 0 bases and V 5 bases, and 4 bases lay outside the gene matches. The V gene's germline CDR1 is SGHTA and CDR2 FQGNSA. The CDR3 extends over 15 amino acids. As DNA, the CDR3 is TGTGCCAGCAGCCCGGACAGGCTTAGCAATCAGCCCCAGCATTTT. It encodes CASSPDRLSNQPQHF.

This clone was counted a single time. The chain couples TRBV20-1 to TRBJ1-1, with 8 bases that match TRBD1. Germline trimming cut 6 bases from V and 13 bases from J; bases unmatched to any gene: 4. Germline V gene sequence: CDR1 DFQATT, CDR2 SNEGSKA (reference sequence). The CDR3 has 9 amino acids. Written as DNA, the CDR3 is TGCAGTGCCCCGGGACAGGTTTTCTTT. Translated: CSAPGQVFF.

The rearrangement uses TRBV27 and TRBJ2-7; 7 bases line up with TRBD1. CDR3 length: 15 residues. Per the germline V gene, CDR1 is MNHEY and CDR2 is SMNVEV (reference sequence). V dropped 4 bases and J dropped 0; count of bases not matched to a gene: 6. In nucleotides, the CDR3 is TGTGCCAGCAGTTACTCCGGGACAGTCTCCTACGAGCAGTACTTC. Protein sequence: CASSYSGTVSYEQYF.

V usage is TRBV7-2 and J usage is TRBJ2-1; perhaps TRBD1 as D (5 bases). The V end lost 1 base, the J end lost 5 bases, and 15 bases lay between the germline ends. The CDR3 length is 16 residues. Germline V lookup: CDR1 SGHTA, CDR2 FQGNSA. Here the CDR3 reads CASSLEGANSNNEQFF. The CDR3, as DNA: TGTGCCAGCAGCTTAGAAGGGGCCAACTCAAACAATGAGCAGTTCTTC.

The rearrangement joins TRBV21-1 to TRBJ2-7; TRBD1 is the table's D call and was not checked against the DNA. TRBV21-1 is deemed a pseudogene. The CDR3 length is 14 residues. The CDR3 sequence is CASSPQGSSAEQYF. In DNA, the CDR3 is TGTGCCAGCAGCCCCCAGGGCTCCTCGGCCGAGCAGTACTTC.

The chain has TRBV29-1 and TRBJ2-1; possible D gene TRBD2, 6 bases. CDR1 is SQVTM, CDR2 ANQGSEA, per germline. The V and J ends lost 4 bases and 5 bases respectively, with 12 bases between them. The CDR3 sequence is 13 residues long. This CDR3 reads CSVAPSVDNEQFF. For the CDR3, the DNA is TGCAGCGTTGCGCCTAGCGTAGACAATGAGCAGTTCTTC.

This sequence joins TRBV10-3 and TRBJ2-1, with TRBD2 identical over 9 bases. The CDR3 covers 14 residues. V was pared by 2 bases and J by 10 bases, with 6 bases of the junction left unmatched. CDR1 and CDR2 from the germline V gene are ENHRY and SYGVKD. CDR3 coding DNA: TGTGCCATCAGTGAGGCTCTAGCGGGGTCCGAGCAGTTCTTC. It encodes CAISEALAGSEQFF.

The chain couples TRBV11-2 to TRBJ2-5, with D uncertain. Trimming took 3 bases from V and 0 from J, leaving 5 bases between them. The CDR3 consists of 13 residues. Germline CDR1 is SGHAT and CDR2 is FQNNGV. DNA of the CDR3: TGTGCCAGCAGCTTGACACACCAAGAGACCCAGTACTTC. It is translated as CASSLTHQETQYF.

This chain links TRBV11-2 with TRBJ2-7; D possibly corresponds to TRBD1 (5 bases). V gave up 2 bases and J gave up 2 bases, with 13 bases separating them. Per germline, CDR1 SGHAT and CDR2 FQNNGV. CDR3 size: 15 residues. The CDR3 region is CASSLRGKGTYEQYF. Written as DNA, the CDR3 is TGTGCCAGCAGCTTAAGGGGAAAAGGGACCTACGAGCAGTACTTC. The full variable domain, its missing parts supplied by reference TRBV11-2 and TRBJ2-7, is EAGVAQSPRYKIIEKRQSVAFWCNPISGHATLYWYQQILGQGPKLLIQFQNNGVVDDSQLPKDRFSAERLKGVDSTLKIQPAKLEDSAVYLCASSLRGKGTYEQYFGPGTRLTVT.

This chain uses TRBV19 with TRBJ1-6, with 7 bases fitting TRBD1. J lost 7 bases, V lost 7 bases, and 7 bases had no gene match. This CDR3 is built from 14 residues. Germline assignment: CDR1 LNHDA and CDR2 SQIVND (reference sequence). As DNA, the CDR3 is TGTGCCAGTACCTCCCGGGACAGAAATTCACCCCTCCACTTT. Its translation: CASTSRDRNSPLHF.

The chain carries TRBV24-1 and TRBJ2-5; 7 nucleotides agree with TRBD2. Germline V lookup: CDR1 KGHDR, CDR2 SFDVKD. V was clipped by 1 base and J by 2 bases; unmatched bases: 9. There are 17 residues in the CDR3. This chain's CDR3 is CATSDFSGQPHQETQYF. CDR3 in DNA: TGTGCCACCAGTGATTTTAGCGGGCAGCCCCATCAAGAGACCCAGTACTTC.

The CDR3 nucleotides are TGTGCCAGCAGCTTAGGTGGAAGGGGTGAGCAGTTCTTC. Residues: CASSLGGRGEQFF. This chain joins TRBV7-2 and TRBJ2-1; a possible D gene is TRBD1 (5 bases). With 1 base removed from V and 9 bases from J, the gap between germline ends came to 10 bases. Germline-derived CDR1 and CDR2 are SGHTA and FQGNSA. CDR3 length: 13 residues.

This chain connects TRBV3-1 (or the pseudogene TRBV3-2) to TRBJ2-3; no reliable D call. The CDR3 totals 13 residues. Trimming stripped 1 base from V and 6 bases from J, with 8 bases between. CDR1 and CDR2 (germline): LGHDT, YNNKEL (reference sequence). CDR3 nucleotide sequence: TGTGCCAGCAGCCAAGGGCCCCCCGATACGCAGTATTTT. Its translation: CASSQGPPDTQYF.

With regard to this clone: This specimen includes other DNA sequences encoding the same CDR3. The chain joins TRBV27 to TRBJ1-5; 8 nucleotides line up with TRBD1. The ends lost 2 bases at V and 4 bases at J; junction bases unmatched: 1. Germline V gene data show CDR1 as MNHEY and CDR2 as SMNVEV (reference sequence). This CDR3 spans 14 amino acids. CDR3 sequence: CASSLRQGNQPQHF. The CDR3, as DNA: TGTGCCAGCAGTTTACGACAGGGGAATCAGCCCCAGCATTTT.